This TCR beta chain was recovered during a study of blood T cell repertoires in COVID-19. For the study at large: Sources were T cells, B-cell-depleted T cells, or PBMCs; the material itself was cDNA or gDNA.

About this clone itself: The germline gene is not matched at one end of the junction; a read error may be the cause.

This CDR3 contains 13 residues. Measured with immunoSEQ multiplex PCR; TCRdb has only the in-frame clones, and not every one. The sample lists 490,000 or so clones, approximately 90% occurring once. The clonotype comes from a woman in her sixties or seventies who had recovered from COVID-19. The gene calls are TRBV12-3 or TRBV12-4 and TRBJ2-7; weak D call: TRBD1 (5 bases). Sample: PBMCs or T cells enriched from blood (not recorded which). In nucleotides, the CDR3 is TGTGCCAGCAGTGGGCAGGGATCCTACGAGCAGTGCTTC. Translation gives CASSGQGSYEQCF.